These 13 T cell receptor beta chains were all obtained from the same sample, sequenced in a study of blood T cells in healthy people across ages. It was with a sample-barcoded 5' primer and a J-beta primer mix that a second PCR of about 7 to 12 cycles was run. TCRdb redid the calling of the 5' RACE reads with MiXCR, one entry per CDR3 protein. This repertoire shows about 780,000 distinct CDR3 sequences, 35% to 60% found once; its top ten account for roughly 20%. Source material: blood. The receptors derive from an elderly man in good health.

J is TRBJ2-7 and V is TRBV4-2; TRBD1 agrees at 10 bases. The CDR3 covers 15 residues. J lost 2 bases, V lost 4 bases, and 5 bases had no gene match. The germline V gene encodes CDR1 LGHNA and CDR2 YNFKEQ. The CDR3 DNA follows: TGTGCCAGCAGCCCCCCCGGGACAGGGGCCTACGAGCAGTACTTC. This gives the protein CASSPPGTGAYEQYF.

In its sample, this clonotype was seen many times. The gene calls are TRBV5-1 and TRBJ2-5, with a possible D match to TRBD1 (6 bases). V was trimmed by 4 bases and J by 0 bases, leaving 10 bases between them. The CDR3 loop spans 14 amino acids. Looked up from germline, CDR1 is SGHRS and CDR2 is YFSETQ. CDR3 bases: TGCGCCAGCAGCCCGGACAGTAACCAAGAGACCCAGTACTTC. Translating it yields CASSPDSNQETQYF.

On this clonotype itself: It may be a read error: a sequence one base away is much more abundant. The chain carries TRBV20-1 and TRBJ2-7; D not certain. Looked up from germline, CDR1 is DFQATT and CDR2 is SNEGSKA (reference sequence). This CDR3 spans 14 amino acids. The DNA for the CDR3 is TGCAGTGCTAGTGAAAGCGACAACTCCCACGAGCAGTACTTC. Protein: CSASESDNSHEQYF.

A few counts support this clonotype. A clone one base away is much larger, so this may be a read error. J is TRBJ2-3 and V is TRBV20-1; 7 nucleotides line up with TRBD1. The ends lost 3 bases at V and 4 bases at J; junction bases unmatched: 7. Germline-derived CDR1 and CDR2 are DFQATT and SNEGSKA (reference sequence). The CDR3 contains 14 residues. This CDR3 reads CSASRQGSADTQYF. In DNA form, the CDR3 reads TGCAGTGCTAGCCGACAGGGCTCCGCAGATACGCAGTATTTT.

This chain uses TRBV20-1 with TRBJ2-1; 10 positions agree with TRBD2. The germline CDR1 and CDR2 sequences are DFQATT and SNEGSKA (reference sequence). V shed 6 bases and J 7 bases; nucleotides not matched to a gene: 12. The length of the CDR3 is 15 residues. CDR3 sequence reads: CSAVAGTSVVNEQFF. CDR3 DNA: TGCAGTGCCGTCGCCGGGACTAGCGTTGTAAATGAGCAGTTCTTC.

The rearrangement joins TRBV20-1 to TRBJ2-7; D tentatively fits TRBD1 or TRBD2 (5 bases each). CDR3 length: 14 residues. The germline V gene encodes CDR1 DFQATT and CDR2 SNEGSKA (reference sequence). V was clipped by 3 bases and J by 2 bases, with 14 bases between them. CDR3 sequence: CSASPGTHTYEQYF. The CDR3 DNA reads TGCAGTGCTAGTCCCGGGACCCATACCTACGAGCAGTACTTC.

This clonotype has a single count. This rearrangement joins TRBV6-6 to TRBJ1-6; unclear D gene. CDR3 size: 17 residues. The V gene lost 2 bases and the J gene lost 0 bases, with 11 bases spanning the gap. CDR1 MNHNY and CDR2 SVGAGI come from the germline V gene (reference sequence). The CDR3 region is CASSYPELSSYNSPLHF. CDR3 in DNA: TGTGCCAGCAGTTACCCGGAGCTTAGCTCCTATAATTCACCCCTCCACTTT.

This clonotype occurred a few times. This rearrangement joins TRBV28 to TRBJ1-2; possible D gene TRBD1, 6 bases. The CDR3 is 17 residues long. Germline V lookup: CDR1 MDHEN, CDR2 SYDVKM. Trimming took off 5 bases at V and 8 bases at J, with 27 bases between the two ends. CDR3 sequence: CASSVSGTITGPGGYTF. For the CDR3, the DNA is TGTGCCAGCAGTGTAAGCGGGACGATCACAGGGCCTGGCGGCTACACCTTC.

The CDR3 spells CASNPLGSYNEQFF. DNA for the CDR3: TGTGCCAGCAACCCACTAGGGTCCTACAATGAGCAGTTCTTC. The V and J genes are TRBV25-1 and TRBJ2-1; D is perhaps TRBD2 (5 bases). CDR3 length: 14 residues. The V end lost 7 bases, the J end lost 1 base, and 11 bases lay between the germline ends. The germline gives CDR1 MGHDK, CDR2 SYGVNS.

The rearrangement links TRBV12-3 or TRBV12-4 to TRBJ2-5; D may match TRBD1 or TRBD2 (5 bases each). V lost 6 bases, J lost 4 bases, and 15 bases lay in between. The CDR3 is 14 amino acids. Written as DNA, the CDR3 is TGTGCCAGCAGCGTGGGACGCCTTGGAGAGACCCAGTACTTC. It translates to CASSVGRLGETQYF.

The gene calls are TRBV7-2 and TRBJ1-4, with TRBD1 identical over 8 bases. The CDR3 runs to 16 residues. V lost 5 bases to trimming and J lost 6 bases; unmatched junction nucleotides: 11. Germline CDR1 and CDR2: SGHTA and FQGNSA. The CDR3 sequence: CASSPGTGRGDEKLFF. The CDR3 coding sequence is TGTGCCAGCAGCCCCGGGACAGGAAGGGGGGATGAAAAACTGTTTTTT. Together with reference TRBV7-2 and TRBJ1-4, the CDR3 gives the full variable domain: GAGVSQSPSNKVTEKGKDVELRCDPISGHTALYWYRQSLGQGLEFLIYFQGNSAPDKSGLPSDRFSAERTGGSVSTLTIQRTQQEDSAVYLCASSPGTGRGDEKLFFGSGTQLSVL.

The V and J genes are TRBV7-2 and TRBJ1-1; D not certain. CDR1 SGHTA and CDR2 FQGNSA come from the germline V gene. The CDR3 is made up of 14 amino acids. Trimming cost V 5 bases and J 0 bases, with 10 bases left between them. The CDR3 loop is CASSRRRMNTEAFF. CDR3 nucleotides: TGTGCCAGCAGCCGCAGGCGCATGAACACTGAAGCTTTCTTT.

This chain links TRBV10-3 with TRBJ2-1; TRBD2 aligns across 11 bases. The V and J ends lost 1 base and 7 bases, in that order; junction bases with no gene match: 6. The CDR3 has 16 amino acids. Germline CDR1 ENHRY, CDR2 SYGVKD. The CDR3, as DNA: TGTGCCATCAGTGAGTACCTAGCGGGGGGCAGGAATGAGCAGTTCTTC. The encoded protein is CAISEYLAGGRNEQFF.